This TCR delta chain was recorded in a study of gamma-delta chains in newborns, infants, children. As for the study in general: Polyclonal expansion of innate γδ T cells after birth follows microbial exposure.

To note about this clone: This could be a read error, since a much larger clone is one nucleotide away.

TCRdb ran CATT on the reads. Of about 5,400 delta-chain clones listed, around a sixth are singletons. There are 18 residues in the CDR3. Germline V gene lookup returns CDR1 GEAIGNYY and CDR2 EKD. V gave up 1 base and J gave up 0 bases; unmatched junction bases: 4. The source material was blood. The gene calls are TRDV2 and TRDJ3, with 8 bases fitting TRDD3. The clonotype comes from a child who was a newborn, infant or young child, either healthy, febrile or measles-vaccinated (not recorded which). The CDR3 is CACDTGGCSSWDTRQMFF. DNA of the CDR3: TGTGCCTGTGACACTGGGGGATGCAGCTCCTGGGACACCCGACAGATGTTTTTC.